What follows describes a single T cell receptor (beta chain). Its antigen remains unknown. This entry comes from a study of identifying expanded T cells in peripheral blood. V lost 3 bases to trimming and J lost 3 bases; unmatched junction nucleotides: 7. The CDR3 is 14 amino acids. Germline CDR1 and CDR2: SQVTM and ANQGSEA. Some clones are missing from TCRdb's copy, which holds only in-frame ones; the method was immunoSEQ multiplex PCR. Of 90,000 to 100,000 clones detected, 70% to 90% appear once; the ten largest clones hold under 6%. Whole-study results and caveats: Across healthy donors, higher total template counts meant significantly greater roughly two-week count variance. Technical replicates showed around 1.3 changed clones; roughly two weeks 15 to 20; four weeks 19.

The chain employs TRBV29-1 and TRBJ1-2; 7 positions agree with TRBD1. The sequenced material came from blood. This TCR was recovered from a person aged 18 to 70 in good health. The CDR3 DNA reads as TGCAGCGTTGACATCCACAGGGGTGACTATGGCTACACCTTC. This sequence encodes CSVDIHRGDYGYTF.